A selection of T cell receptor beta chains follows, all from one sample in a study of T cell responses to AZD1222 COVID-19 vaccine. Sequencing was performed with immunoSEQ multiplex PCR; in TCRdb, only in-frame clones are kept and a portion is missing. The sample shows just over 95,000 clones, approximately 88% of them seen only once. The source was peripheral blood, collected on day 0 of AZD1222 vaccination. The receptors here all came from an adult in good health. The CDR3 runs from the conserved cysteine through the conserved F or W. The D gene is left open where the match is weak.

d_gene: .; v_gene: TRBV21-1; CDR3aa: CASSENLTGGRKVTNEKLFF
d_gene: .; v_gene: TRBV30; CDR3aa: CAWSGTAEAFF
d_gene: TRBD1; v_gene: TRBV7-9; CDR3aa: CASSPLPWDRGRNEQFF
d_gene: TRBD2; v_gene: TRBV5-1; CDR3aa: CASTWTSGAYEQYF
d_gene: TRBD2; v_gene: TRBV7-9; CDR3aa: CASSWTSGGATYEQYF
d_gene: .; v_gene: TRBV18; CDR3aa: CASSGQLNQPQHF
d_gene: TRBD1; v_gene: TRBV12-3/TRBV12-4; CDR3aa: CASSGTGNSPLHF
d_gene: TRBD1; v_gene: TRBV30; CDR3aa: CAWSVQGRGREQYF
d_gene: .; v_gene: TRBV7-2; CDR3aa: CASSPIQGPPYEQYF
d_gene: .; v_gene: TRBV3-1/TRBV3-2; CDR3aa: CASSPPLGEQFF
d_gene: .; v_gene: TRBV6-5; CDR3aa: CASSFGRGSYEQYF
d_gene: .; v_gene: TRBV16; CDR3aa: CASAGGDRAYEQYF
d_gene: .; v_gene: TRBV4-2; CDR3aa: CASSQETGGLLANVRDTIYF
d_gene: .; v_gene: TRBV19; CDR3aa: CASSIVIGSEQYF
d_gene: .; v_gene: TRBV1; CDR3aa: CTSSQDPWFVGNPSGANVLTF
d_gene: .; v_gene: TRBV7-2; CDR3aa: CASSSTSIQYF
d_gene: .; v_gene: TRBV19; CDR3aa: CATQTGGKDSEAFF
d_gene: .; v_gene: TRBV6-2/TRBV6-3; CDR3aa: CASSPGDFYGYTF
d_gene: TRBD1; v_gene: TRBV9; CDR3aa: CASSGQTGGAYGYTF
d_gene: .; v_gene: TRBV10-1; CDR3aa: CASIKRTFF
d_gene: .; v_gene: TRBV19; CDR3aa: CASSMGGPGNTEAFF
d_gene: .; v_gene: TRBV6-4; CDR3aa: CASSDWRAITDTQYF
d_gene: TRBD2; v_gene: TRBV5-1; CDR3aa: CASSFSGGETQYF
d_gene: .; v_gene: TRBV5-6; CDR3aa: CASSFSRRAEGYTF
d_gene: .; v_gene: TRBV10-3; CDR3aa: CAITAGVGNTIYF
d_gene: .; v_gene: TRBV7-6; CDR3aa: CASSRNRGGDTQYF
d_gene: .; v_gene: TRBV7-3; CDR3aa: CASSSWGRPGEAFF
d_gene: .; v_gene: TRBV3-1/TRBV3-2; CDR3aa: CASSQDLGSDYGYTF
d_gene: .; v_gene: TRBV4-3; CDR3aa: CASSQHQGSGNTIYF
d_gene: .; v_gene: TRBV7-9; CDR3aa: CASSSQGWEANYGYTF
d_gene: TRBD1; v_gene: TRBV6-1; CDR3aa: CASSETGTGGYTF
d_gene: .; v_gene: TRBV2; CDR3aa: CASRPGPSSYNSPLHF
d_gene: .; v_gene: TRBV6-6; CDR3aa: CASSYELAPSEQYF
d_gene: TRBD1; v_gene: TRBV19; CDR3aa: CASSIWGQGGSNQPQHF
d_gene: .; v_gene: TRBV5-4; CDR3aa: CASSAGTDRDSPQHF
d_gene: .; v_gene: TRBV25-1; CDR3aa: CASSEVGQNTEAFF
d_gene: TRBD2; v_gene: TRBV6-4; CDR3aa: CASSDPILSGDHTGELFF
d_gene: TRBD2; v_gene: TRBV5-1; CDR3aa: CASREVAGGPPGELFF
d_gene: TRBD1; v_gene: TRBV7-9; CDR3aa: CASRTRGTGDSEAFF
d_gene: .; v_gene: TRBV2; CDR3aa: CASSEPGNEQFF
d_gene: .; v_gene: TRBV6-1; CDR3aa: CASSEVWAVPSTDTQYF
d_gene: TRBD1; v_gene: TRBV18; CDR3aa: CASSPVRGQAEQFF
d_gene: TRBD2; v_gene: TRBV28; CDR3aa: CASSPTAGAADTQYF
d_gene: .; v_gene: TRBV29-1; CDR3aa: CSVNVIGVGYTF
d_gene: TRBD1; v_gene: TRBV19; CDR3aa: CASSIGGQGARLKQETQYF
d_gene: TRBD2; v_gene: TRBV5-4; CDR3aa: CASSLLAGNEEYF
d_gene: .; v_gene: TRBV19; CDR3aa: CASSDTGTYNEKLFF
d_gene: .; v_gene: TRBV6-5; CDR3aa: CASSWDSEETQYF
d_gene: .; v_gene: TRBV2; CDR3aa: CASTGTPNSPLHF
d_gene: .; v_gene: TRBV5-1; CDR3aa: CASSLQAPQETQYF
d_gene: .; v_gene: TRBV19; CDR3aa: CASTSGWGAQHF
d_gene: .; v_gene: TRBV12-5; CDR3aa: CASGSDTASGNTIYF
d_gene: .; v_gene: TRBV6-5; CDR3aa: CASIGLSGVEQYF
d_gene: TRBD1; v_gene: TRBV2; CDR3aa: CASSGDRYNTEAFF
d_gene: TRBD1; v_gene: TRBV7-9; CDR3aa: CASSSLTGGARKLFF
d_gene: .; v_gene: TRBV25-1; CDR3aa: CASRGDSHSGNTIYF
d_gene: TRBD2; v_gene: TRBV7-2; CDR3aa: CASSATSGGAIVADTQYF
d_gene: .; v_gene: TRBV12-3/TRBV12-4; CDR3aa: CASSLTAQPQHF